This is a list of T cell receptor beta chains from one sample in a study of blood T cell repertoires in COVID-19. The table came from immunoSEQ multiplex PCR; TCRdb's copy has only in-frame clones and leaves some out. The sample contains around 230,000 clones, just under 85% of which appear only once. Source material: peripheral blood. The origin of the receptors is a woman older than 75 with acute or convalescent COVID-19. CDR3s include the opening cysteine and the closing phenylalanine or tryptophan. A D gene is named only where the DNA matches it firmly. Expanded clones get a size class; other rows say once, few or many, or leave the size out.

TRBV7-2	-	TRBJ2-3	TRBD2	CASSQRGLAAGDTQYF	TGTGCCAGCAGCCAAAGGGGCCTAGCGGCCGGCGATACGCAGTATTTT
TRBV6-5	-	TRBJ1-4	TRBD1	CASSYSDRGMQLFF	TGTGCCAGCAGTTACTCGGACAGGGGGATGCAACTGTTTTTT
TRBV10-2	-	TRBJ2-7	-	CASSTRMGSPHEQYF	TGCGCCAGCAGTACCCGCATGGGCAGTCCCCACGAGCAGTACTTC
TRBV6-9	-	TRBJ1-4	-	CASSSGREGEKLFF	TGTGCCAGCAGTTCAGGGAGGGAGGGTGAAAAACTGTTTTTT
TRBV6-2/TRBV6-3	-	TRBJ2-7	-	CASSFDDNSYEQYF	TGTGCCAGCAGTTTCGATGACAACTCCTACGAGCAGTACTTC
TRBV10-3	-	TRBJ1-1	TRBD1	CAISESRTGSDTEAFF	TGTGCCATCAGTGAGTCGAGGACAGGGTCGGACACTGAAGCTTTCTTT
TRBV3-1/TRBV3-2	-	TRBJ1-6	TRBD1	CASSHARTGGNSPLHF	TGTGCCAGCAGCCACGCCCGGACAGGGGGGAATTCACCCCTCCACTTT
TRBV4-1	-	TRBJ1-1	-	CASSLPGITEAFF	TGCGCCAGCAGCTTACCAGGGATCACTGAAGCTTTCTTT
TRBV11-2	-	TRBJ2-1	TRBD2	CASTDEAGGRNEQFF	TGTGCCAGCACCGACGAAGCGGGGGGGCGCAATGAGCAGTTCTTC
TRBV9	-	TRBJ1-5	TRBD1	CASSKDRDQPQHF	TGTGCCAGCAGCAAGGACAGGGATCAGCCCCAGCATTTT
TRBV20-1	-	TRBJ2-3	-	CSASTDTDTQYF	TGCAGTGCTAGTACTGACACAGATACGCAGTATTTT
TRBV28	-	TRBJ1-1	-	CASRHPNTEAFF	TGTGCCAGTAGACATCCGAACACTGAAGCTTTCTTT
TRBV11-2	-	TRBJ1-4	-	CASSPLGTTTNEKLFF	TGTGCCAGCAGCCCCCTCGGGACAACAACTAATGAAAAACTGTTTTTT
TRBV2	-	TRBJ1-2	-	CASSQDLTLGYTF	TGTGCCAGCAGTCAGGACTTAACCTTGGGCTACACCTTC
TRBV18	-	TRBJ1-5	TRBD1	CASSSTGTGGNQPQHF	TGTGCCAGCTCATCCACAGGGACAGGGGGGAATCAGCCCCAGCATTTT
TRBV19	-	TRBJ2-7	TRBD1	CASSPQGEIYEQYF	TGTGCCAGTAGTCCTCAGGGGGAGATCTACGAGCAGTACTTC
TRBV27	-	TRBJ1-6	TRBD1	CASTPDRGNSPLHF	TGTGCCAGCACTCCAGACAGGGGGAATTCACCCCTCCACTTT
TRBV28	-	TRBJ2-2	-	CASSLGRDRDTGELFF	TGTGCCAGCAGTTTAGGCAGGGATAGAGACACCGGGGAGCTGTTTTTT
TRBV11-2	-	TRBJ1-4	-	CASSPDTTNEKLFF	TGTGCCAGCAGCCCGGACACAACTAATGAAAAACTGTTTTTT
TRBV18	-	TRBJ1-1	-	CASSESYPEAFF	TGTGCCAGCTCAGAATCCTACCCTGAAGCTTTCTTT
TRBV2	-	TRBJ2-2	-	CASTPPLGPVNTGELFF	TGTGCCAGTACACCACCCTTGGGGCCTGTGAACACCGGGGAGCTGTTTTTT
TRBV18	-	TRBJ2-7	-	CASSPDKAYEQYF	TGTGCCAGCTCACCAGACAAAGCCTACGAGCAGTACTTC
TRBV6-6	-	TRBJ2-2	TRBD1	CASRPTGVGTGELFF	TGTGCCAGCAGGCCGACAGGGGTCGGTACCGGGGAGCTGTTTTTT
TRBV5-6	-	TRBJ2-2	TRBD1	CASSLDRGRSTGELFF	TGTGCCAGCAGCCTTGACAGGGGCCGATCCACCGGGGAGCTGTTTTTT
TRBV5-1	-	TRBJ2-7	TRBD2	CASSPVAGGPYEQYF	TGCGCCAGCAGCCCGGTAGCGGGGGGGCCTTACGAGCAGTACTTC
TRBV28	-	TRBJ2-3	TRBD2	CATATPSGVTDTQYF	TGTGCCACCGCAACCCCTAGCGGGGTCACAGATACGCAGTATTTT
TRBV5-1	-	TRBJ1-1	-	CASSLHGGQAFF	TGCGCCAGCAGCCTACACGGGGGACAAGCTTTCTTT
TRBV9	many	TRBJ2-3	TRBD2	CASSVRSGGRTDTQYF	TGTGCCAGCAGCGTAAGGTCGGGGGGGCGAACAGATACGCAGTATTTT
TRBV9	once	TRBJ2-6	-	CASSIKSGEPSGSGANVLTF	TGTGCCAGCAGTATAAAATCAGGGGAACCAAGTGGCTCTGGGGCCAACGTCCTGACTTTC
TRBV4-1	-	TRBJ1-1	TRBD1	CASSQERGPLLNTEAFF	TGCGCCAGCAGCCAAGAGAGGGGGCCGCTACTGAACACTGAAGCTTTCTTT
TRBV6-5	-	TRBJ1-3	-	CASSPQGSGNTIYF	TGTGCCAGCAGCCCACAGGGTTCTGGAAACACCATATATTTT
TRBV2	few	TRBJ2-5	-	CASSTGTRQETQYF	TGTGCCAGCAGTACAGGGACACGGCAAGAGACCCAGTACTTC
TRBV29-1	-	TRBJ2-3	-	CSYTRDTQYF	TGCAGCTATACCCGGGATACGCAGTATTTT
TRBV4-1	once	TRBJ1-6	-	CASSPVLSLNSPLHF	TGCGCCAGCAGCCCCGTGTTGTCCCTTAATTCACCCCTCCACTTT
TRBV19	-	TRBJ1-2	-	CASSRAGRNYGYTF	TGTGCCAGTAGTAGGGCGGGACGTAACTATGGCTACACCTTC
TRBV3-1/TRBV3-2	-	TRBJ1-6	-	CASSQGGNSPLHF	TGTGCCAGCAGCCAGGGGGGGAATTCACCCCTCCACTTT
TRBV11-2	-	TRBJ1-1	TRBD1	CASSPQTGRRTEAFF	TGTGCCAGCAGCCCCCAGACAGGGAGGAGGACTGAAGCTTTCTTT
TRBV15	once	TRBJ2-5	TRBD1	CATSTGQGPLQETQYF	TGTGCCACCAGCACCGGACAGGGGCCCCTACAAGAGACCCAGTACTTC
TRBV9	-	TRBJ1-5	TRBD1	CASSVGVGTEQHF	TGTGCCAGCAGCGTAGGGGTAGGGACAGAGCAGCATTTT
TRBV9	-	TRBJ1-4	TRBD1	CASSVDGGQGVGNEKLFF	TGTGCCAGCAGCGTAGATGGGGGACAGGGCGTGGGCAATGAAAAACTGTTTTTT
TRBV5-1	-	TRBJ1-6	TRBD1	CASSPGQDNSPLHF	TGCGCCAGCAGCCCGGGACAGGATAATTCACCCCTCCACTTT
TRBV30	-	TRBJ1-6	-	CAWRADRLNSPLHF	TGTGCCTGGAGAGCGGACAGACTCAATTCACCCCTCCACTTT
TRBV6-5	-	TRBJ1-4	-	CASLGRGATNEKLFF	TGTGCCAGTCTGGGGCGGGGGGCAACTAATGAAAAACTGTTTTTT
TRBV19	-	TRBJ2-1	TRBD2	CASSPRTSGPYNEQFF	TGTGCCAGTAGTCCGCGGACTAGCGGCCCCTACAATGAGCAGTTCTTC
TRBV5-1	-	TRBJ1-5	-	CASSLYGNQPQHF	TGCGCCAGCAGCTTGTATGGCAATCAGCCCCAGCATTTT
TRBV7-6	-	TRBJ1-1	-	CASSPRPGRETEAFF	TGTGCCAGCAGCCCGAGACCCGGGAGGGAGACTGAAGCTTTCTTT
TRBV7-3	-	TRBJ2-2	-	CASSNNRGGLNTGELFF	TGTGCCAGCAGCAACAATAGGGGGGGATTGAACACCGGGGAGCTGTTTTTT
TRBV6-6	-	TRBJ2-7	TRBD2	CASRLAGGQGSYEQYF	TGTGCCAGCAGACTAGCGGGGGGCCAAGGGTCCTACGAGCAGTACTTC
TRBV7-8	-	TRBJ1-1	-	CASSLRQTNTEAFF	TGTGCCAGCAGCTTAAGACAGACGAACACTGAAGCTTTCTTT
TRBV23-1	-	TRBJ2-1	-	CASSQGRDTCSYNEQFF	TGCGCCAGCAGTCAAGGCAGAGACACCTGTTCCTACAATGAGCAGTTCTTC
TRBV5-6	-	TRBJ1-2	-	CASSLGQRYGGYTF	TGTGCCAGCAGCTTGGGACAGAGATATGGAGGCTACACCTTC
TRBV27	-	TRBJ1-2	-	CASSPRVDYGYTF	TGTGCCAGCAGCCCCAGGGTCGACTATGGCTACACCTTC
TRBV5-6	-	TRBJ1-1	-	CASSLVNTEAFF	TGTGCCAGCAGTTTAGTGAACACTGAAGCTTTCTTT
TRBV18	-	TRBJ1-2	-	CASSPSTGTTGYGYTF	TGTGCCAGCTCACCTAGTACCGGGACAACCGGCTATGGCTACACCTTC
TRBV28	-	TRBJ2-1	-	CASSLGQPLGDEQFF	TGTGCCAGCAGTTTAGGTCAACCCCTAGGGGATGAGCAGTTCTTC
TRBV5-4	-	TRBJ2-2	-	CASSLARQGGTGELFF	TGTGCCAGCAGCTTGGCCCGGCAGGGGGGCACCGGGGAGCTGTTTTTT
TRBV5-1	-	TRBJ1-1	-	CASSLGGNTEAFF	TGCGCCAGCAGCTTGGGCGGGAACACTGAAGCTTTCTTT
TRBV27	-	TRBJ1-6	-	CASSFTPGQADSPLHF	TGTGCCAGCAGTTTCACCCCGGGACAAGCAGACTCACCCCTCCACTTT
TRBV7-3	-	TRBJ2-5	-	CASSRGNQETQYF	TGTGCCAGCAGCCGAGGTAACCAAGAGACCCAGTACTTC
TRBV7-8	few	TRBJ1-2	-	CASRRDSNYGYTF	TGTGCCAGCAGACGAGACAGCAACTATGGCTACACCTTC